A single sample gave rise to the 9 T cell receptor beta chains below, sequenced in a study of cytotoxic CD8 clonotypes in ibrutinib-treated CLL. Profiled with immunoSEQ multiplex PCR; TCRdb holds only in-frame clones, not every one. Of roughly 170,000 clones in the sample, roughly 80% were seen once. The material sequenced was PBMCs, taken after 24 months of ibrutinib treatment. These receptors all come from a human donor with chronic lymphocytic leukemia.

V and J are TRBV18 and TRBJ1-1; D ambiguous. CDR3 length: 16 residues. Germline CDR1 KGHSH, CDR2 LQKENI. The V end lost 2 bases, the J end lost 1 base, and 14 bases lay between the germline ends. CDR3 residues: CASSPYQVASNTEAFF. CDR3 nucleotide sequence: TGTGCCAGCTCACCATACCAAGTGGCATCGAACACTGAAGCTTTCTTT. Full variable domain (missing parts from reference TRBV18 and TRBJ1-1): NAGVMQNPRHLVRRRGQEARLRCSPMKGHSHVYWYRQLPEEGLKFMVYLQKENIIDESGMPKERFSAEFPKEGPSILRIQQVVRGDSAAYFCASSPYQVASNTEAFFGQGTRLTVV.

The V call is TRBV7-9, the J call TRBJ1-2, with D unresolved. Deletions cut 3 bases from V and 0 bases from J, with 8 bases between. This CDR3 is 14 amino acids long. Germline V gene sequence: CDR1 SEHNR, CDR2 FQNEAQ (reference sequence). The CDR3 bases are TGTGCCAGCAGCTTCCAGATGGCTAACTATGGCTACACCTTC. Translation: CASSFQMANYGYTF.

V is TRBV11-2 and J is TRBJ2-3; the match to TRBD1 covers 9 bases. The CDR3 length is 15 residues. V lost 4 bases, J lost 4 bases, and 6 bases stayed unmatched. Germline V gene data show CDR1 as SGHAT and CDR2 as FQNNGV. In DNA form, the CDR3 reads TGTGCCAGCAGCTCCCGGGGACAGGGAGCAGATACGCAGTATTTT. This translates into CASSSRGQGADTQYF.

J is TRBJ1-3 and V is TRBV21-1. TRBV21-1 is described as a pseudogene. The CDR3 has 19 residues. The CDR3 sequence is CASSKNSLRGSLSGNTIYF. The DNA of the CDR3 is TGTGCCAGCAGCAAAAACAGCCTGAGGGGCAGCCTCTCTGGAAACACCATATATTTT.

This clone was picked up many times. The chain combines TRBV5-4 with TRBJ1-2; D ambiguous. The germline CDR1 and CDR2 sequences are SGHNT and YYREEE (reference sequence). With 1 base removed from V and 6 bases from J, the gap between germline ends came to 7 bases. The CDR3 totals 12 residues. The CDR3 is CASSLLANGYTF. The CDR3 DNA is TGTGCCAGCAGCTTGTTAGCCAATGGCTACACCTTC.

This clone showed up just once. J is TRBJ2-6 and V is TRBV5-6; perhaps D is TRBD1 or TRBD2 (5 bases each). Per germline, CDR1 SGHDT and CDR2 YYEEEE. Between the trimmed V and J ends, which lost 6 bases and 1 base, there was a span of 11 bases. The CDR3 extends over 15 amino acids. CDR3 sequence: CASTWWGSGANVLTF. The CDR3, as DNA: TGTGCCAGCACATGGTGGGGGTCTGGGGCCAACGTCCTGACTTTC.

The chain is built from TRBV21-1 and TRBJ1-4; TRBD1 reflects the table's D call only, with no check against the DNA. TRBV21-1 is a listed pseudogene. The CDR3 contains 18 residues. CDR3 region: CASSKVGTDTSTNEKLFF. The CDR3 DNA is TGTGCCAGCAGCAAAGTGGGGACAGATACCTCAACTAATGAAAAACTGTTTTTT.

The chain combines TRBV19 with TRBJ2-7; D is undetermined. Germline CDR1 and CDR2: LNHDA and SQIVND (reference sequence). The CDR3 contains 12 residues. V was clipped by 3 bases and J by 3 bases, with 6 bases between them. The CDR3 nucleotides are TGTGCCAGTAGTATTTCAGACTACGAGCAGTACTTC. This encodes CASSISDYEQYF.

The CDR3 DNA reads as TGTGCTAGTGGATCCCCGGGACAGAGCACCGGGGAGCTGTTTTTT. Amino acid sequence: CASGSPGQSTGELFF. The chain is built from TRBV12-5 and TRBJ2-2, with TRBD1 matching 7 bases. CDR1 LGHNT and CDR2 FRNRAP come from the germline V gene. Losses at the gene ends were 6 bases for V and 4 bases for J; bases not matched to a gene: 8. The CDR3 runs 15 residues. Looking up the rest from reference TRBV12-5 and TRBJ2-2 gives the full variable domain: DARVTQTPRHKVTEMGQEVTMRCQPILGHNTVFWYRQTMMQGLELLAYFRNRAPLDDSGMPKDRFSAEMPDATLATLKIQPSEPRDSAVYFCASGSPGQSTGELFFGEGSRLTVL.